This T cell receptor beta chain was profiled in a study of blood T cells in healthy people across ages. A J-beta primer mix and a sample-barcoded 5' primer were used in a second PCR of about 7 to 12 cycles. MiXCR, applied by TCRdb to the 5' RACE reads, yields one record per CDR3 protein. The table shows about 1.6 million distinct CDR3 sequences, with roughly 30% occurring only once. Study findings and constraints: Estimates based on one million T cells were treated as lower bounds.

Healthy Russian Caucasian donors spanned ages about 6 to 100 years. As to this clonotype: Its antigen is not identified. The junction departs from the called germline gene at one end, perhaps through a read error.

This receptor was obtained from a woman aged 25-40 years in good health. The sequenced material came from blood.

The DNA for the CDR3 is TGTGCCAGCAGTGAAAACTATGACTACACCTTC. Translated: CASSENYDYTF. The V gene is TRBV6-1, the J gene TRBJ1-2; D is uncertain. Germline values: CDR1 MNHNS, CDR2 SASEGT. This CDR3 comprises 11 residues.